A selection of T cell receptor beta chains follows, all from one sample in a study of blood T cell repertoires in COVID-19. The protocol was immunoSEQ multiplex PCR, while the TCRdb copy is restricted to in-frame clones and leaves out a portion. The sample includes 190,000 or so clones, 86% of them seen just once. The source material was PBMCs or T cells enriched from blood (not recorded which). These receptor sequences come from a woman aged 25 to 39 who had been exposed to COVID-19. The CDR3 runs from the conserved cysteine through the conserved F or W. The D gene is left open where the match is weak. A row's size may be missing; if present it is once, few, many or a size class.

CDR3 | DNA | V | size | D | J
CSVEVREGSPLHF | TGCAGCGTTGAGGTGAGGGAGGGTTCACCCCTCCACTTT | TRBV29-1 | - | - | TRBJ1-6
CASSLTAGDGYTF | TGCGCCAGCAGCTTGACGGCGGGCGATGGCTACACCTTC | TRBV5-1 | - | - | TRBJ1-2
CAISDHSGGPTDTQYF | TGTGCCATCAGTGACCATAGCGGGGGGCCCACAGATACGCAGTATTTT | TRBV10-3 | - | TRBD2 | TRBJ2-3
CASSFHPLDGYTF | TGCGCCAGCAGCTTTCACCCACTAGATGGCTACACCTTC | TRBV5-1 | - | - | TRBJ1-2
CASREPPGTGDWEQYF | TGTGCCAGCAGGGAACCTCCCGGGACAGGGGATTGGGAGCAGTACTTC | TRBV6-1 | - | TRBD1 | TRBJ2-7
CASSLDQGYNSPLHF | TGCGCCAGCAGCTTGGATCAGGGGTATAATTCACCCCTCCACTTT | TRBV5-1 | - | - | TRBJ1-6
CATQQLPNEKLFF | TGTGCCACCCAACAGCTCCCTAATGAAAAACTGTTTTTT | TRBV15 | few | - | TRBJ1-4
CASSPPAVANTEAFF | TGTGCCAGCAGCCCCCCCGCAGTCGCCAACACTGAAGCTTTCTTT | TRBV2 | - | - | TRBJ1-1
CASTLGPAFYEQYF | TGTGCCAGCACCCTTGGGCCCGCATTCTACGAGCAGTACTTC | TRBV6-5 | - | - | TRBJ2-7
CASKSGTGGTGELFF | TGCGCCAGCAAGTCCGGGACAGGGGGCACCGGGGAGCTGTTTTTT | TRBV10-2 | - | TRBD1 | TRBJ2-2
CATSDRSNQPQHF | TGTGCCACCAGTGATCGGAGCAATCAGCCCCAGCATTTT | TRBV24-1 | - | - | TRBJ1-5
CASSYSGTIAFF | TGTGCCAGCAGTTACTCGGGGACAATCGCTTTCTTT | TRBV6-5 | - | - | TRBJ1-1
CASSPDRLTEAFF | TGTGCCAGCAGCCCCGACAGACTCACTGAAGCTTTCTTT | TRBV9 | - | - | TRBJ1-1
CASSVQGREGGYTF | TGTGCCAGCAGCGTACAGGGCCGGGAGGGTGGCTACACCTTC | TRBV7-9 | - | - | TRBJ1-2
CASTVLGRGYGYTF | TGTGCCAGCACCGTACTCGGCCGGGGCTATGGCTACACCTTC | TRBV2 | - | - | TRBJ1-2
CASSLTGQGGSYEQYF | TGCGCCAGCAGCTTGACTGGACAGGGGGGCTCCTACGAGCAGTACTTC | TRBV5-1 | - | TRBD1 | TRBJ2-7
CASSLDRVSGNTIYF | TGCGCCAGCAGCTTGGACAGGGTGTCTGGAAACACCATATATTTT | TRBV5-1 | - | - | TRBJ1-3
CASSEGGGQVGSPLHF | TGTGCCAGCAGTGAAGGGGGGGGACAGGTCGGTTCACCCCTCCACTTT | TRBV2 | - | TRBD1 | TRBJ1-6
CATSQGAWDTQYF | TGTGCCACGTCACAGGGGGCTTGGGATACGCAGTATTTT | TRBV24-1 | - | TRBD1 | TRBJ2-3
CATSDFGDTEAFF | TGTGCCACCAGTGATTTCGGGGACACTGAAGCTTTCTTT | TRBV24-1 | - | - | TRBJ1-1
CASSIAGTGGFYEQYF | TGTGCCAGCAGCATTGCGGGGACAGGGGGCTTCTACGAGCAGTACTTC | TRBV9 | - | TRBD1 | TRBJ2-7
CASSPKGGTGELFF | TGTGCCAGCAGCCCGAAAGGGGGCACCGGGGAGCTGTTTTTT | TRBV7-3 | few | - | TRBJ2-2
CATSDREQGGYAEAFF | TGTGCCACCAGTGACCGTGAGCAGGGGGGCTACGCTGAAGCTTTCTTT | TRBV24-1 | - | TRBD1 | TRBJ1-1
CASSFTGYEQYF | TGCGCCAGCAGCTTTACAGGCTACGAGCAGTACTTC | TRBV5-1 | - | - | TRBJ2-7
CASSLRTENYGYTF | TGTGCCAGCAGCTTGCGGACAGAAAACTATGGCTACACCTTC | TRBV7-2 | - | - | TRBJ1-2
CAWSGLSPWDRAMNTEAFF | TGTGCCTGGAGTGGTCTCTCACCCTGGGACAGGGCCATGAACACTGAAGCTTTCTTT | TRBV30 | - | TRBD1 | TRBJ1-1
CASSVVGGFGNTIYF | TGTGCCAGCAGCGTAGTAGGGGGTTTTGGAAACACCATATATTTT | TRBV9 | - | - | TRBJ1-3
CASSLDGHDREQYF | TGCGCCAGCAGTTTGGATGGACATGACCGCGAGCAGTACTTC | TRBV10-2 | - | - | TRBJ2-7
CATRLQGSGYTF | TGTGCCACCAGACTACAGGGATCTGGCTACACCTTC | TRBV24-1 | once | - | TRBJ1-2
CASSVRTDYNEQFF | TGTGCCAGCAGCGTTCGGACAGACTACAATGAGCAGTTCTTC | TRBV9 | - | - | TRBJ2-1
CASSEWQGTIYF | TGTGCCAGCAGCGAGTGGCAGGGCACCATATATTTT | TRBV9 | - | - | TRBJ1-3
CAWTARFGEQFF | TGTGCCTGGACTGCCCGGTTTGGTGAGCAGTTCTTC | TRBV30 | - | - | TRBJ2-1
CASSYRGSPGELFF | TGTGCCAGCAGTTACAGGGGATCCCCCGGGGAGCTGTTTTTT | TRBV7-6 | - | TRBD1 | TRBJ2-2
CASSPTHRVGSGELFF | TGTGCCAGCAGCCCAACCCACAGGGTGGGTTCCGGGGAGCTGTTTTTT | TRBV7-9 | - | - | TRBJ2-2
CASSSTGHTTDTQYF | TGTGCCAGCAGCTCTACCGGACATACCACAGATACGCAGTATTTT | TRBV27 | - | - | TRBJ2-3
CASQAGVATDTQYF | TGCGCCAGCCAAGCGGGGGTGGCCACAGATACGCAGTATTTT | TRBV5-1 | - | TRBD2 | TRBJ2-3
CSASISFSYGYTF | TGCAGTGCTAGTATATCCTTCAGCTATGGCTACACCTTC | TRBV20-1 | - | - | TRBJ1-2
CASSYSGTGREKLFF | TGTGCCAGCAGCTACTCCGGGACAGGGAGGGAAAAACTGTTTTTT | TRBV5-5 | - | TRBD1 | TRBJ1-4
CASSLVAAGTTKNIQYF | TGTGCCAGCAGCTTAGTTGCGGCGGGGACGACCAAAAACATTCAGTACTTC | TRBV7-2 | - | - | TRBJ2-4
CASSQGGYGAFF | TGTGCCAGCAGCCAAGGGGGCTATGGAGCTTTCTTT | TRBV3-1/TRBV3-2 | - | - | TRBJ1-1
CASSSRVMNTEAFF | TGTGCCAGCAGCTCCAGGGTGATGAACACTGAAGCTTTCTTT | TRBV7-9 | - | - | TRBJ1-1
CATSRVIGSAGEQYF | TGTGCCACCAGCAGAGTGATTGGGTCCGCGGGGGAGCAGTACTTC | TRBV15 | - | - | TRBJ2-7
CASSLALEQYF | TGTGCCAGCAGCTTAGCCCTCGAGCAGTACTTC | TRBV7-9 | - | - | TRBJ2-7
CASSPVARAEAFF | TGTGCCAGCAGCCCGGTCGCGAGGGCTGAAGCTTTCTTT | TRBV5-5 | few | - | TRBJ1-1
CASSQETGNTIYF | TGTGCCAGCAGCCAAGAGACAGGAAACACCATATATTTT | TRBV3-1/TRBV3-2 | - | - | TRBJ1-3
CASRTIMGQRHTEAFF | TGTGCCAGTAGGACGATTATGGGACAGCGTCACACTGAAGCTTTCTTT | TRBV19 | - | TRBD1 | TRBJ1-1
CASSPGTGTLDSNQPQHF | TGTGCCAGCTCACCAGGGACCGGGACATTGGATAGCAATCAGCCCCAGCATTTT | TRBV18 | - | - | TRBJ1-5
CASTRLAGVTGELFF | TGTGCCAGCACCCGGCTAGCGGGGGTCACCGGGGAGCTGTTTTTT | TRBV5-6 | - | TRBD2 | TRBJ2-2
CASSLGGFLSGVNEQFF | TGTGCCAGCAGCTTGGGGGGATTCCTTTCAGGGGTGAATGAGCAGTTCTTC | TRBV5-5 | - | - | TRBJ2-1
CSVEGGLNGYTF | TGCAGCGTTGAGGGGGGGTTGAATGGCTACACCTTC | TRBV29-1 | - | - | TRBJ1-2
CATSDQGWRTQYF | TGTGCCACCAGTGATCAGGGGTGGCGTACGCAGTATTTT | TRBV24-1 | - | - | TRBJ2-3
CAINPGLAGGPRSYNEQFF | TGTGCCATCAATCCGGGACTAGCGGGGGGGCCTCGCTCCTACAATGAGCAGTTCTTC | TRBV10-3 | - | TRBD2 | TRBJ2-1